Below are 27 T cell receptor beta chains sequenced from a single sample in a study of graft-versus-host responses after intestinal transplantation. Their cognate antigens are unknown. The table came from immunoSEQ multiplex PCR; TCRdb's copy has only in-frame clones and leaves some out. The top ten clones hold 0.11% of a sample with some 90,000 clones, roughly nine tenths of them seen once. The sequencing here drew on unstimulated CD4+ T cells sorted from spleen or lymph node cells, taken before intestinal transplant. Receptor source: a human donor who received an intestinal transplant.

The chain employs TRBV19 and TRBJ2-7; 7 positions match TRBD1. This CDR3 has 13 residues. The J segment lost 2 bases and the V segment lost 10 bases, leaving 8 bases of the junction unmatched. The germline CDR1 and CDR2 sequences are LNHDA and SQIVND (reference sequence). The CDR3 bases are TGTGCCACCCGACAGGGTTCGGCCTACGAGCAGTACTTC. Its translation: CATRQGSAYEQYF.

The chain joins TRBV14 to TRBJ1-4, with unresolved D. This CDR3 contains 13 residues. Germline V gene sequence: CDR1 SGHDN, CDR2 FVKESK. Trimming stripped 6 bases from V and 8 bases from J, with 13 bases between. The CDR3 region is CASRDSVREKLFF. CDR3 nucleotides: TGTGCCAGCAGGGACTCCGTACGGGAAAAACTGTTTTTT.

This clone was seen a few times. The chain has TRBV6-5 and TRBJ1-6, with TRBD1 as a possible D gene (5 bases). V shed 3 bases and J shed 0 bases, with 9 bases lying between them. The CDR3 has 16 amino acids. The V gene's germline CDR1 is MNHEY and CDR2 SVGAGI. The CDR3 sequence is CASSYGASSYNSPLHF. CDR3 bases: TGTGCCAGCAGTTATGGGGCCAGCTCCTATAATTCACCCCTCCACTTT.

The chain couples TRBV5-4 to TRBJ2-3; weak D call: TRBD2 (6 bases). This CDR3 comprises 15 residues. CDR1 and CDR2 from the germline V gene are SGHNT and YYREEE (reference sequence). V was cut by 0 bases and J by 2 bases, with 10 bases left in between. The CDR3 bases are TGTGCCAGCAGCTTGGGGGGGGAAATCACAGATACGCAGTATTTT. It yields the protein CASSLGGEITDTQYF. The full variable domain, completed using reference TRBV5-4 and TRBJ2-3, is ETGVTQSPTHLIKTRGQQVTLRCSSQSGHNTVSWYQQALGQGPQFIFQYYREEENGRGNFPPRFSGLQFPNYSSELNVNALELDDSALYLCASSLGGEITDTQYFGPGTRLTVL.

A few counts support this clone. The chain is built from TRBV5-6 and TRBJ1-2; D uncertain. Trimming took 2 bases from V and 1 from J, leaving 6 bases between them. Per the germline V gene, CDR1 is SGHDT and CDR2 is YYEEEE. The CDR3 totals 13 residues. The CDR3 DNA reads as TGTGCCAGCAGCTTTGTCAGTAACTATGGCTACACCTTC. It translates to CASSFVSNYGYTF.

The V call is TRBV10-3, the J call TRBJ1-5; possible D gene TRBD1, 5 bases. The CDR3 extends over 14 amino acids. Trimming pared 10 bases from V and 2 bases from J, leaving 15 bases between. Germline V CDR1 and CDR2: ENHRY, SYGVKD. The CDR3 sequence is CATGGGARNQPQHF. The CDR3 nucleotides are TGTGCCACTGGAGGAGGGGCCCGCAATCAGCCCCAGCATTTT.

V and J are TRBV5-1 and TRBJ1-2; the D gene is possibly TRBD1 (6 bases). The CDR3 loop spans 14 amino acids. CDR1 is SGHRS, CDR2 YFSETQ, per germline. V shed 6 bases and J shed 8 bases, with 20 bases lying between them. CDR3 residues: CASTPTGQPGGYTF. In nucleotides, the CDR3 is TGCGCCAGCACCCCCACAGGGCAACCGGGGGGCTACACCTTC.

This chain links TRBV5-5 with TRBJ2-1; TRBD1 agrees at 7 bases. Trimming took 0 bases from V and 0 from J; bases not matched to a gene: 3. Germline V lookup: CDR1 SGHKS, CDR2 YYEKEE (reference sequence). The CDR3 has 16 residues. CDR3: CASSLVGQSSYNEQFF. In DNA form, the CDR3 reads TGTGCCAGCAGCTTGGTGGGACAGAGCTCCTACAATGAGCAGTTCTTC.

The rearrangement uses TRBV5-4 and TRBJ2-5, with 9 positions matching TRBD2. The CDR3 consists of 16 residues. CDR1 and CDR2 from the germline V gene are SGHNT and YYREEE (reference sequence). J was trimmed by 2 bases and V by 4 bases; bases with no gene match: 9. The CDR3, as DNA: TGTGCCAGCAGCCCCACCTTAGCGGGGGCACAAGAGACCCAGTACTTC. It codes for CASSPTLAGAQETQYF. The entire variable domain, with the rest obtained from reference TRBV5-4 and TRBJ2-5, is as follows: ETGVTQSPTHLIKTRGQQVTLRCSSQSGHNTVSWYQQALGQGPQFIFQYYREEENGRGNFPPRFSGLQFPNYSSELNVNALELDDSALYLCASSPTLAGAQETQYFGPGTRLLVL.

This clone has just a few counts. The gene calls are TRBV5-6 and TRBJ2-1; no clear D. Germline V gene lookup returns CDR1 SGHDT and CDR2 YYEEEE. The CDR3 runs to 14 residues. Between the trimmed V and J ends, which lost 1 base and 6 bases, there was a span of 11 bases. The CDR3 is CASSLYWASNEQFF. CDR3 DNA sequence: TGTGCCAGCAGCTTGTATTGGGCCAGCAATGAGCAGTTCTTC.

The chain recombines TRBV5-8 with TRBJ1-3; a possible D gene is TRBD1 (5 bases). The CDR3 is made up of 16 amino acids. The germline CDR1 and CDR2 sequences are SGHTS and YDEGEE. Trimming removed 0 bases from V and 0 bases from J, with 10 bases in between. In DNA form, the CDR3 reads TGTGCCAGCAGCTTGGGATCTGGGGCCTCTGGAAACACCATATATTTT. It specifies CASSLGSGASGNTIYF. The full variable domain, with the rest looked up from reference TRBV5-8 and TRBJ1-3, is EAGVTQSPTHLIKTRGQQATLRCSPISGHTSVYWYQQALGLGLQFLLWYDEGEERNRGNFPPRFSGRQFPNYSSELNVNALELEDSALYLCASSLGSGASGNTIYFGEGSWLTVV.

The chain links TRBV9 to TRBJ1-3; the match to TRBD1 covers 9 bases. The CDR3 covers 17 residues. Germline V gives CDR1 SGDLS, CDR2 YYNGEE. Germline trimming cut 2 bases from V and 4 bases from J; bases unmatched to any gene: 10. The CDR3 region is CASSVGSGQGLGNTIYF. The CDR3, as DNA: TGTGCCAGCAGCGTTGGTTCGGGACAGGGTCTGGGAAACACCATATATTTT.

The CDR3 DNA reads TGTGCCAGCAGCCCCGGGACAGGCAATATTCAGCCCCAGCATTTT. Translated: CASSPGTGNIQPQHF. The rearrangement links TRBV2 to TRBJ1-5, with 8 bases fitting TRBD1. The junction had 10 bases not matched to a gene; V was cut back by 6 bases and J by 6 bases. The germline V gene has CDR1 SNHLY and CDR2 FYNNEI. The CDR3 loop spans 15 amino acids.

The rearrangement joins TRBV5-1 to TRBJ1-3; TRBD1 matches 9 bases. The germline gives CDR1 SGHRS, CDR2 YFSETQ. The CDR3 covers 18 residues. The V segment lost 1 base and the J segment 4 bases; nucleotides outside the gene matches: 12. Written as DNA, the CDR3 is TGCGCCAGCAGCTTGTGGGGAGTAGGACAGGGGACCGGAAACACCATATATTTT. It encodes CASSLWGVGQGTGNTIYF.

The V gene is TRBV14, the J gene TRBJ2-7; 8 nucleotides agree with TRBD2. The germline gives CDR1 SGHDN, CDR2 FVKESK. The CDR3 is 15 amino acids. V shed 4 bases, J shed 2 bases, and the junction held 7 bases outside the gene matches. The CDR3 here is CASSLPGGPTYEQYF. CDR3 DNA: TGTGCCAGCAGCCTCCCGGGGGGGCCCACCTACGAGCAGTACTTC.

The chain joins TRBV7-2 to TRBJ2-7; weak D call: TRBD2 (7 bases). V lost 5 bases and J 7 bases, leaving 21 bases between the germline ends. The CDR3 consists of 15 residues. CDR1 and CDR2 (germline): SGHTA, FQGNSA. For the CDR3, the DNA is TGTGCCAGCAGCCCCCTGGGGGGGGGCGATCGAGAGCAGTACTTC. As protein: CASSPLGGGDREQYF.

The chain combines TRBV6-4 with TRBJ1-5; 11 bases line up with TRBD1. The length of the CDR3 is 20 residues. The germline gives CDR1 MRHNA, CDR2 SNTAGT. Germline trimming cut 7 bases from V and 0 bases from J; bases unmatched to any gene: 17. Here the CDR3 reads CASTQNRRDRGFYSNQPQHF. CDR3 DNA: TGTGCCAGCACTCAAAACCGCCGGGACAGGGGGTTCTATAGCAATCAGCCCCAGCATTTT.

The genes are TRBV27 and TRBJ1-6; D is possibly TRBD1 (5 bases). Trimming removed 3 bases at V and 8 bases at J, with 8 bases between. The CDR3 runs to 13 residues. Looked up from germline, CDR1 is MNHEY and CDR2 is SMNVEV (reference sequence). The CDR3 is CASSFGGDSPLHF. The CDR3 DNA is TGTGCCAGCAGTTTTGGGGGGGATTCACCCCTCCACTTT.

V gene TRBV11-1 combines with J gene TRBJ1-3, with D possibly TRBD1 on 5 matching bases. The CDR3 length is 13 residues. CDR1 is SGHAT, CDR2 FQDESV, per germline (reference sequence). V lost 8 bases and J 0 bases, leaving 8 bases between the germline ends. CDR3: CASARGSGNTIYF. CDR3 nucleotides: TGTGCCAGCGCAAGGGGCTCTGGAAACACCATATATTTT.

CDR3 sequence: CASSFSSGTDTQYF. The CDR3 nucleotides are TGTGCCAGCAGCTTTAGTAGCGGCACAGATACGCAGTATTTT. The J gene is TRBJ2-3, the V gene TRBV5-6; TRBD2 might be the D (5 bases). The CDR3 is made up of 14 amino acids. V was shortened by 2 bases and J by 1 base, with 8 bases between the two germline ends. Germline values: CDR1 SGHDT, CDR2 YYEEEE.

This chain links TRBV7-3 with TRBJ2-1, with D uncertain. CDR3 length: 13 residues. Trimming shortened V by 1 base and J by 6 bases, and 7 bases separated the two germline ends. Germline-derived CDR1 and CDR2 are SGHTA and FQGTGA. The CDR3 loop is CASSLIVSNEQFF. Written as DNA, the CDR3 is TGTGCCAGCAGCTTAATCGTATCCAATGAGCAGTTCTTC.

CDR3 amino acids: CASSYQGTNNSPLHF. CDR3 nucleotide sequence: TGTGCCAGCAGTTACCAGGGGACCAATAATTCACCCCTCCACTTT. The genes are TRBV6-5 and TRBJ1-6, with TRBD1 as a possible D gene (6 bases). The CDR3 totals 15 residues. The germline CDR1 and CDR2 sequences are MNHEY and SVGAGI. The germline V and J ends were trimmed by 2 bases and 5 bases, with 10 bases remaining between them.

V gene TRBV6-5 combines with J gene TRBJ2-3, with D maybe TRBD1 (5 bases). The ends were cut back, 4 bases at V and 0 bases at J, with 8 bases in the middle. The CDR3 sequence is 14 residues long. Germline values: CDR1 MNHEY, CDR2 SVGAGI. Here the CDR3 reads CASSFRQSTDTQYF. The CDR3 nucleotides read TGTGCCAGCAGTTTCCGACAGAGCACAGATACGCAGTATTTT.

The chain employs TRBV6-5 and TRBJ1-1, with TRBD1 matching 10 bases. Germline V CDR1 and CDR2: MNHEY, SVGAGI. With 4 bases clipped from V and 5 bases from J, the junction kept 10 bases outside the gene matches. The length of the CDR3 is 16 residues. Written as DNA, the CDR3 is TGTGCCAGCAGTTCTGACAGGGGGCGCGAGAGAACTGAAGCTTTCTTT. Translated: CASSSDRGRERTEAFF.

The CDR3 bases are TGTGCCAGCAGCCCCCGGACAGGGGCCCCAAATCAGCCCCAGCATTTT. Encoded protein: CASSPRTGAPNQPQHF. The V call is TRBV7-2, the J call TRBJ1-5, with 9 bases that match TRBD1. Germline V gene lookup returns CDR1 SGHTA and CDR2 FQGNSA. The CDR3 covers 16 residues. J gave up 4 bases and V 5 bases, and 9 bases lay outside the gene matches.

This chain joins TRBV2 and TRBJ2-3, with TRBD2 identical over 14 bases. The germline gives CDR1 SNHLY, CDR2 FYNNEI. This CDR3 comprises 16 residues. With 6 bases clipped from V and 1 base from J, the junction kept 3 bases outside the gene matches. The CDR3 nucleotides read TGTGCCAGCAGGGGGGGACTAGCGGGGGGCACAGATACGCAGTATTTT. Translation: CASRGGLAGGTDTQYF.

This chain links TRBV28 with TRBJ2-1; the D gene is possibly TRBD2 (6 bases). The CDR3 totals 15 residues. V was cut by 6 bases and J by 4 bases, with 16 bases left in between. Germline values: CDR1 MDHEN, CDR2 SYDVKM. CDR3 in DNA: TGTGCCAGCAGAGGGGCCGGGGGACCATACAATGAGCAGTTCTTC. Translated, it gives CASRGAGGPYNEQFF.